A selection of T cell receptor beta chains follows, all from one sample in a study of T cell changes during pregnancy in multiple sclerosis. Here immunoSEQ multiplex PCR was the method, and the copy in TCRdb shows in-frame clones only, minus some. The sample carries about 42,000 clones, around 84% recorded once. Sequencing used CD4+ T cells from peripheral blood mononuclear cells, obtained before pregnancy. The source is a female donor with multiple sclerosis, enrolled in a pregnancy study. Each CDR3 is given with its conserved first and last residue. The order of the fields is V gene, J gene, CDR3 length, clone size, D gene, CDR3 protein, CDR3 DNA. A D gene is named only where the DNA matches it firmly. For some rows the clone size is stated as once, few or many, or as a class when expanded; others skip it.

V: TRBV6-6; J: TRBJ1-5; length: 16; size: NA; D: NA; CDR3: CASSTNPSTGNQPQHF; DNA: TGTGCCAGCAGTACAAACCCCTCAACGGGGAATCAGCCCCAGCATTTT
V: TRBV11-1; J: TRBJ2-2; length: 17; size: NA; D: TRBD1; CDR3: CASAYSGTGQGTGELFF; DNA: TGTGCCAGCGCATACTCCGGGACAGGGCAGGGCACCGGGGAGCTGTTTTTT
V: TRBV19; J: TRBJ2-1; length: 13; size: few; D: NA; CDR3: CATAKQAYNEQFF; DNA: TGTGCCACCGCGAAACAGGCCTACAATGAGCAGTTCTTC
V: TRBV29-1; J: TRBJ2-1; length: 17; size: NA; D: NA; CDR3: CSVGGAPGSRSNNEQFF; DNA: TGCAGCGTTGGGGGAGCACCCGGGTCGCGATCTAACAATGAGCAGTTCTTC
V: TRBV25-1; J: TRBJ2-1; length: 12; size: NA; D: NA; CDR3: CASSEFDNEQFF; DNA: TGTGCCAGCAGTGAATTCGACAATGAGCAGTTCTTC
V: TRBV30; J: TRBJ2-7; length: 15; size: NA; D: TRBD1; CDR3: CAWSGQGATQDEQYF; DNA: TGTGCCTGGAGTGGACAGGGGGCGACTCAAGACGAGCAGTACTTC
V: TRBV18; J: TRBJ2-2; length: 14; size: NA; D: TRBD1; CDR3: CASSPGQVPGELFF; DNA: TGTGCCAGCTCACCGGGACAGGTTCCCGGGGAGCTGTTTTTT
V: TRBV6-5; J: TRBJ2-3; length: 15; size: NA; D: TRBD1; CDR3: CASRWTGSSTDTQYF; DNA: TGTGCCAGCAGGTGGACAGGGTCTAGCACAGATACGCAGTATTTT
V: TRBV27; J: TRBJ2-6; length: 21; size: NA; D: NA; CDR3: CASTNLPGTQLFYSGANVLTF; DNA: TGTGCCAGCACAAACCTTCCCGGGACACAGCTCTTTTACTCTGGGGCCAACGTCCTGACTTTC
V: TRBV28; J: TRBJ2-6; length: 14; size: NA; D: NA; CDR3: CASSLPSGANVLTF; DNA: TGTGCCAGCAGTTTACCTTCTGGGGCCAACGTCCTGACTTTC
V: TRBV28; J: TRBJ2-6; length: 17; size: NA; D: TRBD1; CDR3: CASSPEQGAPGANVLTF; DNA: TGTGCCAGCAGTCCCGAACAGGGGGCGCCAGGGGCCAACGTCCTGACTTTC
V: TRBV6-6; J: TRBJ1-3; length: 15; size: NA; D: TRBD1; CDR3: CASSWTGSTGNTIYF; DNA: TGTGCCAGCAGTTGGACAGGGTCGACTGGAAACACCATATATTTT
V: TRBV19; J: TRBJ1-5; length: 16; size: NA; D: NA; CDR3: CASSRAGPGSNQPQHF; DNA: TGTGCCAGTAGTAGAGCCGGGCCGGGGAGCAATCAGCCCCAGCATTTT
V: TRBV5-1; J: TRBJ2-1; length: 17; size: few; D: TRBD2; CDR3: CASSLEGSSGRASEQFF; DNA: TGCGCCAGCAGCTTGGAGGGTTCTAGCGGGAGGGCCAGTGAGCAGTTCTTC
V: TRBV6-1; J: TRBJ2-2; length: 18; size: NA; D: NA; CDR3: CASSERGAARVDTGELFF; DNA: TGTGCCAGCAGTGAACGCGGGGCGGCCCGCGTCGACACCGGGGAGCTGTTTTTT
V: TRBV10-3; J: TRBJ2-1; length: 14; size: NA; D: NA; CDR3: CAISPTNGDNEQFF; DNA: TGTGCCATCAGTCCGACTAATGGAGACAATGAGCAGTTCTTC
V: TRBV7-2; J: TRBJ2-1; length: 16; size: NA; D: NA; CDR3: CASSFAGGLNQNEQFF; DNA: TGTGCCAGCAGCTTCGCAGGCGGGTTAAATCAAAATGAGCAGTTCTTC
V: TRBV18; J: TRBJ1-2; length: 14; size: NA; D: NA; CDR3: CASSPPSRAYGYTF; DNA: TGTGCCAGCTCACCACCGTCGCGAGCCTATGGCTACACCTTC
V: TRBV6-5; J: TRBJ1-2; length: 15; size: NA; D: NA; CDR3: CASSRIFREAGGYTF; DNA: TGTGCCAGCAGTAGGATATTCAGGGAAGCGGGCGGCTACACCTTC
V: TRBV6-5; J: TRBJ2-7; length: 14; size: NA; D: TRBD1; CDR3: CASSYEDRVYEQYF; DNA: TGTGCCAGCAGTTATGAGGACAGGGTCTACGAGCAGTACTTC
V: TRBV4-3; J: TRBJ2-3; length: 13; size: NA; D: NA; CDR3: CASSQEVGDTQYF; DNA: TGCGCCAGCAGCCAAGAAGTCGGGGATACGCAGTATTTT
V: TRBV5-4; J: TRBJ2-2; length: 16; size: few; D: NA; CDR3: CASRLGLQGNLGELFF; DNA: TGTGCCAGCAGATTAGGACTACAGGGGAATCTCGGGGAGCTGTTTTTT